The 23 T cell receptor beta chains in this list originate from one sample, sequenced in a study of shared clonotypes between healthy human individuals. Sequenced by immunoSEQ multiplex PCR; TCRdb stores in-frame clones only, minus some. The table records roughly 480,000 clones, 79% of them present only once. The sequenced material came from PBMCs. These receptors originate from a middle-aged woman in good health. Some clones in this sample may be carry-over from other donors' samples.

The chain is built from TRBV27 and TRBJ2-5; unclear D gene. This CDR3 is 15 amino acids long. The germline CDR1 and CDR2 sequences are MNHEY and SMNVEV (reference sequence). V lost 3 bases and J lost 4, with 15 bases in between. CDR3: CASSFDGLHGETQYF. As DNA, the CDR3 is TGTGCCAGCAGTTTCGACGGCCTACACGGAGAGACCCAGTACTTC.

This clone was found a few times. The chain couples TRBV10-1 to TRBJ2-3; D possibly corresponds to TRBD2 (6 bases). Trimming pared 5 bases from V and 0 bases from J, leaving 12 bases between. Germline-derived CDR1 and CDR2 are WNHNN and SYGVQD (reference sequence). The length of the CDR3 is 15 residues. Here the CDR3 DNA reads TGCGCCAGCAGTCCTGGGGACTTTAGCACAGATACGCAGTATTTT. Translating gives CASSPGDFSTDTQYF.

V is TRBV6-8 and J is TRBJ2-5; D remains ambiguous. V was clipped by 0 bases and J by 1 base, with 3 bases between them. The CDR3 is made up of 13 amino acids. CDR1 MNHGY and CDR2 SAAAGT come from the germline V gene. The DNA of the CDR3 is TGTGCCAGCAGTTACTCACCCCAAGAGACCCAGTACTTC. Its translation is CASSYSPQETQYF.

V is TRBV7-6 and J is TRBJ2-2; D possibly matches TRBD1 or TRBD2 (5 bases each). Germline loops: CDR1 SGHVS, CDR2 FNYEAQ. The CDR3 contains 14 residues. Trimming shortened V by 0 bases and J by 6 bases, and 8 bases separated the two germline ends. Here the CDR3 reads CASSLALGPGELFF. As DNA, the CDR3 is TGTGCCAGCAGCTTAGCGCTGGGACCCGGGGAGCTGTTTTTT.

The chain has TRBV7-9 and TRBJ2-1; 10 bases fit TRBD2. Trimming cost V 4 bases and J 6 bases; bases outside gene matches: 6. The CDR3 has 15 amino acids. CDR1 and CDR2 (germline): SEHNR, FQNEAQ (reference sequence). The DNA for the CDR3 is TGTGCCAGCAGCTCCGCTAGCGGGAGTAGCAATGAGCAGTTCTTC. Amino acids: CASSSASGSSNEQFF. Full variable domain (missing parts from reference TRBV7-9 and TRBJ2-1): DTGVSQNPRHKITKRGQNVTFRCDPISEHNRLYWYRQTLGQGPEFLTYFQNEAQLEKSRLLSDRFSAERPKGSFSTLEIQRTEQGDSAMYLCASSSASGSSNEQFFGPGTRLTVL.

This rearrangement joins TRBV5-4 to TRBJ1-5, with D unclear. CDR3 size: 12 residues. From germline, CDR1 is SGHNT and CDR2 YYREEE (reference sequence). Trimming took off 3 bases at V and 6 bases at J, with 7 bases between the two ends. This chain's CDR3 is CASSSKGQPQHF. For the CDR3, the DNA is TGTGCCAGCAGCTCGAAGGGTCAGCCCCAGCATTTT.

This clone was counted many times. The V and J genes are TRBV6-1 and TRBJ1-6; TRBD1 is a possible D gene (5 bases). V lost 2 bases, J lost 9 bases, and 17 bases lay in between. This CDR3 region has 16 residues. CDR1 and CDR2 (germline): MNHNS, SASEGT. The chain's CDR3 is CASSESPGGASSPLHF. The CDR3 DNA reads TGTGCCAGCAGTGAAAGCCCGGGGGGTGCAAGTTCACCCCTCCACTTT.

J is TRBJ2-3 and V is TRBV18, with 12 bases fitting TRBD2. CDR3 length: 16 residues. Germline V gives CDR1 KGHSH, CDR2 LQKENI. V was clipped by 3 bases and J by 5 bases; unmatched bases: 6. The CDR3 bases are TGTGCCAGCTCACCTTCGTCTAGCGGGAGGGGAGATACGCAGTATTTT. Residues: CASSPSSSGRGDTQYF.

With regard to this clone: Other DNA sequences from this sample encode an identical CDR3 as well. In nucleotides, the CDR3 is TGTGCCAGCAGTTTCCGCCAGGGGGTCTATGGCTACACCTTC. It specifies CASSFRQGVYGYTF. This sequence joins TRBV28 and TRBJ1-2, with 7 bases lining up with TRBD1. The CDR3 is made up of 14 amino acids. From germline, CDR1 is MDHEN and CDR2 SYDVKM. V lost 3 bases and J lost 4; bases outside the gene matches: 5.

The genes are TRBV6-5 and TRBJ2-7, with TRBD2 matching over 9 bases. CDR3 length equals 16 residues. V trimming: 2 bases; J trimming: 0 bases; junction bases outside the gene matches: 5. Per the germline V gene, CDR1 is MNHEY and CDR2 is SVGAGI. The CDR3 region is CASSYRRLAASYEQYF. CDR3 coding DNA: TGTGCCAGCAGTTACAGGCGACTAGCGGCCTCCTACGAGCAGTACTTC.

The CDR3 DNA is TGTGCCAGCAGCTTAGTTGGCAGTTACAATGAGCAGTTCTTC. Protein product: CASSLVGSYNEQFF. This chain uses TRBV11-3 with TRBJ2-1; D is undetermined. Germline CDR1 and CDR2: SGHNT and YENEEA. The CDR3 has 14 amino acids. V dropped 1 base and J dropped 4 bases, with 8 bases sitting between them.

The chain joins TRBV15 to TRBJ2-1; D is undetermined. This CDR3 comprises 13 residues. Germline V gene lookup returns CDR1 LNHNV and CDR2 YYDKDF (reference sequence). V was shortened by 1 base and J by 4 bases, with 5 bases between the two germline ends. The CDR3 is CATSRGVYNEQFF. DNA of the CDR3: TGTGCCACCAGCAGAGGAGTTTACAATGAGCAGTTCTTC.

The J gene is TRBJ2-7, the V gene TRBV28; 12 positions agree with TRBD1. J was trimmed by 5 bases and V by 4 bases; bases with no gene match: 6. Germline CDR1 and CDR2: MDHEN and SYDVKM. The CDR3 is made up of 15 amino acids. The CDR3 is CASSSPGQGANEQYF. The CDR3, as DNA: TGTGCCAGCAGTTCTCCGGGACAGGGGGCGAACGAGCAGTACTTC.

The chain recombines TRBV7-2 with TRBJ2-7, with D tentatively TRBD2 (5 bases). Looked up from germline, CDR1 is SGHTA and CDR2 is FQGNSA. The CDR3 has 14 amino acids. Trimming pared 6 bases from V and 3 bases from J, leaving 15 bases between. CDR3 protein: CASSTGEGRYEQYF. CDR3 nucleotide sequence: TGTGCCAGCAGTACCGGTGAGGGCCGCTACGAGCAGTACTTC.

V usage is TRBV29-1 and J usage is TRBJ2-3, with 8 nucleotides matching TRBD2. Losses at the gene ends were 2 bases for V and 2 bases for J; bases not matched to a gene: 9. Germline-derived CDR1 and CDR2 are SQVTM and ANQGSEA. The CDR3 extends over 16 amino acids. CDR3 region: CSVESPGREATDTQYF. CDR3 DNA: TGCAGCGTTGAAAGTCCGGGGCGGGAGGCCACAGATACGCAGTATTTT.

V is TRBV18 and J is TRBJ1-3; no reliable D call. V lost 0 bases and J lost 0, with 15 bases in between. The germline CDR1 and CDR2 sequences are KGHSH and LQKENI. The CDR3 covers 18 residues. The CDR3 bases are TGTGCCAGCTCACCACCCATCCAGGACTGGAGCTCTGGAAACACCATATATTTT. Amino acids: CASSPPIQDWSSGNTIYF.

The chain uses TRBV5-4 and TRBJ2-7, with 8 positions matching TRBD2. This CDR3 has 15 residues. Germline CDR1 is SGHNT and CDR2 is YYREEE (reference sequence). V shed 3 bases, J shed 1 base, and the junction held 6 bases outside the gene matches. CDR3 DNA: TGTGCCAGCAGCTCGACTAGCGCGACTTCCTACGAGCAGTACTTC. Translated: CASSSTSATSYEQYF.

About this clone: The sample holds other DNA sequences that translate to the same CDR3. The genes are TRBV9 and TRBJ2-1; 7 bases align to TRBD1. There are 15 residues in the CDR3. Germline-derived CDR1 and CDR2 are SGDLS and YYNGEE. J was trimmed by 2 bases and V by 0 bases; bases with no gene match: 2. CDR3 region: CASSVAGQAYNEQFF. CDR3 DNA: TGTGCCAGCAGCGTAGCTGGACAGGCCTACAATGAGCAGTTCTTC.

This clone was observed a single time. The V gene is TRBV21-1, the J gene TRBJ2-7; the DNA was not compared with TRBD2, the D call given in the table. TRBV21-1 is shown as a pseudogene. This CDR3 comprises 15 residues. The chain's CDR3 is CASSTDGRAHDEQYF. CDR3 coding DNA: TGTGCCAGCAGCACTGACGGGAGGGCCCACGACGAGCAGTACTTC.

This chain uses TRBV5-1 with TRBJ1-1, with D perhaps TRBD1 (5 bases). V lost 0 bases to trimming and J lost 3 bases, with 12 bases between them. The CDR3 is made up of 15 amino acids. Germline V gene sequence: CDR1 SGHRS, CDR2 YFSETQ. CDR3 sequence reads: CASSLAGGTDTEAFF. Written as DNA, the CDR3 is TGCGCCAGCAGCTTGGCCGGGGGGACCGACACTGAAGCTTTCTTT.

The chain couples TRBV7-3 to TRBJ1-5, with TRBD1 matching over 8 bases. The length of the CDR3 is 16 residues. Germline V gene lookup returns CDR1 SGHTA and CDR2 FQGTGA. V lost 3 bases to trimming and J lost 6 bases; unmatched junction nucleotides: 10. The CDR3 protein is CASSLPQQGVFQPQHF. The CDR3 coding sequence is TGTGCCAGCAGCTTGCCCCAACAGGGGGTTTTTCAGCCCCAGCATTTT.

V usage is TRBV9 and J usage is TRBJ1-2, with 8 bases fitting TRBD1. This CDR3 has 16 amino acids. J was trimmed by 3 bases and V by 3 bases; bases with no gene match: 10. Germline V gene data show CDR1 as SGDLS and CDR2 as YYNGEE. CDR3 in amino acids: CASSETGAPGDYGYTF. The CDR3 coding sequence is TGTGCCAGCAGCGAGACAGGGGCGCCAGGAGACTATGGCTACACCTTC.

The chain links TRBV28 to TRBJ1-1, with D tentatively TRBD1 (5 bases). CDR1 is MDHEN and CDR2 is SYDVKM in the germline V gene. This CDR3 region has 13 residues. V shed 6 bases and J shed 8 bases, with 16 bases lying between them. In DNA, the CDR3 is TGTGCCAGCAGGGACGCGGGACCTTCAGAAGCTTTCTTT. Its translation is CASRDAGPSEAFF.